Sequencing of this T cell receptor (beta chain) was carried out in a study of blood T cell repertoires in COVID-19. Looking at the study overall: PBMCs, B-cell-depleted T cells, or T cells provided the cDNA or gDNA that made up the material.

CDR3 length equals 13 residues. Germline V gene data show CDR1 as MNHEY and CDR2 as SVGAGI. The J segment lost 8 bases and the V segment lost 5 bases, leaving 5 bases of the junction unmatched. Original handling: Quantification of nucleated cells was approximated via reference gene primer amplification. Assay: immunoSEQ multiplex PCR; the TCRdb copy retains only in-frame clones and omits some. The V and J calls and clone size were taken over from that table, and D and trimming were inferred from the DNA. The sample lists roughly 42,000 clones; approximately 85% were seen once. The sequenced sample consisted of peripheral blood. This sequence joins TRBV6-5 and TRBJ1-1; 10 bases agree with TRBD1. The clonotype originates from a human donor in a cohort sampled during active COVID-19. DNA for the CDR3: TGTGCCAGCAGTCCTGACAGGGGGCCCGAAGCTTTCTTT. Protein: CASSPDRGPEAFF.